This TCR beta chain was observed in a study of blood T cells in healthy people across ages. General study findings and limits: Estimated diversity across one million T cells was deemed an underestimate. In long-lived donors, naive CD4+ cell counts and diversity exceeded those of aged donors. Researchers report that TCR beta diversity correlated strongly with naive T cell percentage.

A second about 6 to 11 cycle PCR used barcoded and J-beta primers. TCRdb reprocessed the 5' RACE reads via MiXCR and lists one record per CDR3 protein. This sample carries around 500,000 distinct CDR3 sequences, roughly 48% of them seen once, and the ten largest clones take around 23%. This clonotype was recorded a few times. Its antigen remains unidentified. Germline loops: CDR1 SGHRS, CDR2 YFSETQ. The CDR3 extends over 13 amino acids. The V end was cut by 4 bases, the J end by 4 bases, with 11 bases between. The rearrangement links TRBV5-1 to TRBJ1-2, with D possibly matching TRBD1 (6 bases). This sequence originates from a man older than 75 in good health. Specimen: blood. The CDR3 here is CASSEDSLYGYTF. CDR3 DNA: TGCGCCAGCAGCGAGGACAGTCTCTATGGCTACACCTTC. Full variable domain (outside the CDR3, taken from reference TRBV5-1 and TRBJ1-2): KAGVTQTPRYLIKTRGQQVTLSCSPISGHRSVSWYQQTPGQGLQFLFEYFSETQRNKGNFPGRFSGRQFSNSRSEMNVSTLELGDSALYLCASSEDSLYGYTFGSGTRLTVV.